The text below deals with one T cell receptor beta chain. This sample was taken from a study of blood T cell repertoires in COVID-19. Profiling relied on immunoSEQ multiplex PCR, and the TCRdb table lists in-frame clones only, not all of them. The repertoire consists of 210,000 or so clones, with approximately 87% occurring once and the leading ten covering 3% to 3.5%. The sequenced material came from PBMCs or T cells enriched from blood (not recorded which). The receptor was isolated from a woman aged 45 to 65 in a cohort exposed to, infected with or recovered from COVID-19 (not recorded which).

The CDR3 here is CASSGALIQPQHF. The CDR3 region has the DNA TGTGCCAGCAGTGGAGCACTGATACAGCCCCAGCATTTT. The J gene is TRBJ1-5, the V gene TRBV6-1, with no clear D. Per the germline V gene, CDR1 is MNHNS and CDR2 is SASEGT. Trimming removed 4 bases from V and 7 bases from J, with 11 bases in between. This CDR3 region has 13 residues.